The 10 T cell receptor beta chains listed next were all sequenced from one sample in a study of cytomegalovirus exposure and HLA in healthy donors. The PCR made use of 60 Vbeta and 13 Jbeta primers. This table comes from immunoSEQ multiplex PCR, and its TCRdb copy is limited to in-frame clones, with some not included. The table has 90,000 or so clones, about 77% seen once. The sequencing input was PBMCs. All receptors come from a male donor in good health and CMV-seropositive.

V gene TRBV10-3 combines with J gene TRBJ1-5; TRBD1 is a possible D gene (5 bases). The CDR3 runs to 13 residues. Trimming left V 7 bases short and J 6 bases short, with 13 bases between. CDR1 and CDR2 from the germline V gene are ENHRY and SYGVKD. The CDR3 here is CAITKDTLQPQHF. In DNA, the CDR3 is TGTGCCATCACCAAGGACACGCTTCAGCCCCAGCATTTT.

The chain combines TRBV5-1 with TRBJ2-2; tentatively, D is TRBD1 (5 bases). The CDR3 has 16 residues. V gave up 0 bases and J gave up 0 bases, with 9 bases separating them. Germline V CDR1 and CDR2: SGHRS, YFSETQ. CDR3 coding DNA: TGCGCCAGCAGCTTGGGACAGATGACGAACACCGGGGAGCTGTTTTTT. Its protein product is CASSLGQMTNTGELFF.

CDR3 region: CASKPRQGANGELFF. The CDR3, as DNA: TGTGCCAGCAAACCCCGACAGGGGGCAAACGGGGAGCTGTTTTTT. This chain joins TRBV6-4 and TRBJ2-2; the match to TRBD1 covers 10 bases. The CDR3 sequence is 15 residues long. The trim removed 7 bases at V and 7 bases at J, leaving 9 bases unmatched. CDR1 is MRHNA and CDR2 is SNTAGT in the germline V gene.

This rearrangement joins TRBV21-1 to TRBJ1-2; the table gives TRBD1 as D, unverified against the DNA. TRBV21-1 is noted as a pseudogene. This CDR3 spans 14 amino acids. CDR3 sequence: CASGVFDRNYGYTF. CDR3 in DNA: TGTGCCAGCGGGGTCTTCGACAGGAACTATGGCTACACCTTC.

This clone appeared a single time. The gene calls are TRBV5-1 and TRBJ2-5, with 14 nucleotides matching TRBD2. The CDR3 is 16 amino acids. The germline gives CDR1 SGHRS, CDR2 YFSETQ. J gave up 3 bases and V 4 bases, and 5 bases lay outside the gene matches. CDR3 residues: CASSGGLAGVEETQYF. The CDR3 DNA is TGCGCCAGCAGCGGGGGACTAGCGGGAGTCGAAGAGACCCAGTACTTC. The variable domain in full, with the rest retrieved from reference TRBV5-1 and TRBJ2-5, is KAGVTQTPRYLIKTRGQQVTLSCSPISGHRSVSWYQQTPGQGLQFLFEYFSETQRNKGNFPGRFSGRQFSNSRSEMNVSTLELGDSALYLCASSGGLAGVEETQYFGPGTRLLVL.

V usage is TRBV27 and J usage is TRBJ2-1; TRBD2 might be the D (6 bases). CDR1 is MNHEY and CDR2 is SMNVEV in the germline V gene (reference sequence). This CDR3 is 14 amino acids long. Trimming stripped 5 bases from V and 7 bases from J, with 15 bases between. The DNA of the CDR3 is TGTGCCAGCAGTATCGGGACTTCGATGAATGAGCAGTTCTTC. It codes for CASSIGTSMNEQFF.

This clone was counted only a few times. DNA for the CDR3: TGTGCCAGCAGCCCCCTTGCGGGGGCCCCCTACGAGCAGTACTTC. The encoded protein is CASSPLAGAPYEQYF. The chain has TRBV28 and TRBJ2-7; tentatively, D is TRBD2 (7 bases). Germline loops: CDR1 MDHEN, CDR2 SYDVKM. Trimming removed 6 bases at V and 2 bases at J, with 17 bases between. CDR3 size: 15 residues.

The rearrangement uses TRBV5-4 and TRBJ1-6; D is undetermined. Germline values: CDR1 SGHNT, CDR2 YYREEE (reference sequence). CDR3 size: 15 residues. V dropped 4 bases and J dropped 0 bases, with 8 bases sitting between them. The DNA for the CDR3 is TGTGCCAGCAGCCTACAGAGCTCCTATAATTCACCCCTCCACTTT. Its protein is CASSLQSSYNSPLHF.

The chain joins TRBV19 to TRBJ2-1, with TRBD2 matching over 7 bases. The J segment lost 3 bases and the V segment lost 5 bases, leaving 7 bases of the junction unmatched. Germline CDR1 LNHDA, CDR2 SQIVND (reference sequence). The CDR3 has 15 amino acids. The CDR3 spells CASSAQLAVYNEQFF. DNA for the CDR3: TGTGCCAGTAGTGCCCAGCTAGCGGTCTACAATGAGCAGTTCTTC.

For the CDR3, the DNA is TGCGCCAGCAGCTCCGGGACAGGGGGGCATGAGCAGTTCTTC. This translates into CASSSGTGGHEQFF. The chain combines TRBV5-1 with TRBJ2-1; 11 bases agree with TRBD1. The CDR3 spans 14 residues. Germline V gene lookup returns CDR1 SGHRS and CDR2 YFSETQ. V shed 3 bases, J shed 8 bases, and the junction held 4 bases outside the gene matches.